This T cell receptor (beta chain) was identified in a study of tumour-infiltrating T cells in Burkitt lymphoma. Study background: Repertoire clonality predicted overall and progression-free survival.

This clone came up a few times. Libraries were prepared by immunoSEQ multiplex PCR; TCRdb keeps only in-frame clonotypes and omits some of them. The data hold 3,800 or so clones, with 16% observed a single time. V was clipped by 2 bases and J by 6 bases, with 14 bases between them. The CDR3 consists of 15 residues. Looked up from germline, CDR1 is MGHDK and CDR2 is SYGVNS. Sample: tumor tissue. This TCR was recovered from a human donor with diffuse large B-cell lymphoma. Some clones in this sample may be carry-over from other donors' samples. The J gene is TRBJ1-3, the V gene TRBV25-1; D gene uncertain. The CDR3 loop is CASSEGLYGENTIYF. CDR3 in DNA: TGTGCCAGCAGTGAAGGTCTATACGGCGAAAACACCATATATTTT.